One sample yielded the 22 T cell receptor beta chains listed below, sequenced in a study of T cells after yellow fever vaccination. In TCRdb, the 5' RACE reads were re-called with MiXCR into one record per CDR3 protein. The table has a few hundred thousand distinct CDR3 sequences, about 3.5% seen once. Sequenced material: PBMCs, taken on the day of the yellow fever booster vaccination. These receptor sequences come from a man aged 18 to 30 who received the YFV17D yellow fever vaccine.

This clonotype was seen a handful of times. The CDR3, as DNA: TGTGCCAGCAGCTTATACCGCAGGGAGGGGCCCCAGCATTTT. It encodes CASSLYRREGPQHF. The chain recombines TRBV5-5 with TRBJ1-5; tentatively, D is TRBD1 (5 bases). Germline values: CDR1 SGHKS, CDR2 YYEKEE (reference sequence). The CDR3 runs 14 residues. The germline V and J ends were trimmed by 2 bases and 9 bases, with 15 bases remaining between them. Based on the CDR3 plus reference TRBV5-5 and TRBJ1-5, the full variable domain is DAGVTQSPTHLIKTRGQQVTLRCSPISGHKSVSWYQQVLGQGPQFIFQYYEKEERGRGNFPDRFSARQFPNYSSELNVNALLLGDSALYLCASSLYRREGPQHFGDGTRLSIL.

The chain recombines TRBV7-2 with TRBJ2-3; 7 bases fit TRBD2. Looked up from germline, CDR1 is SGHTA and CDR2 is FQGNSA. The CDR3 is made up of 14 amino acids. With V trimmed by 4 bases and J by 5 bases, 6 bases remained unmatched. CDR3 sequence: CASSWGGVGDTQYF. In nucleotides, the CDR3 is TGTGCCAGCAGCTGGGGGGGGGTGGGAGATACGCAGTATTTT.

The chain couples TRBV21-1 to TRBJ2-2; the table names TRBD1, a call not compared with the DNA. TRBV21-1 is a documented pseudogene. CDR3 size: 18 residues. The CDR3 nucleotides are TGTGCCAGCAGCAAATCTGTACAGTGCGACAGGGGGCCGGGGGAGCTGTTTTTT. It encodes CASSKSVQCDRGPGELFF.

The chain uses TRBV9 and TRBJ1-2, with D perhaps matching TRBD1 (5 bases). Trimming took off 4 bases at V and 1 base at J, with 14 bases between the two ends. Germline CDR1 and CDR2: SGDLS and YYNGEE. The length of the CDR3 is 15 residues. The DNA of the CDR3 is TGTGCCAGCAGCCCACAGGCATCCCTTAACTATGGCTACACCTTC. It is translated as CASSPQASLNYGYTF.

V is TRBV12-3 or TRBV12-4 and J is TRBJ1-6; a possible D gene is TRBD1 (5 bases). V lost 0 bases to trimming and J lost 7 bases, with 16 bases between them. The CDR3 totals 17 residues. CDR3 nucleotides: TGTGCCAGCAGTTTAGCCAGGGCGATGGTTGGGAATTCACCCCTCCACTTT. It specifies CASSLARAMVGNSPLHF.

This clonotype was detected ten times or more. The genes are TRBV15 and TRBJ2-4; 8 bases match TRBD1. The CDR3 covers 15 residues. Per the germline V gene, CDR1 is LNHNV and CDR2 is YYDKDF (reference sequence). Trimming at V came to 5 bases and at J to 8 bases, leaving 11 bases not matched to a gene. For the CDR3, the DNA is TGTGCCACCAGCCGAGGACAGGGCGGAGGGGACATTCAGTACTTC. It is translated as CATSRGQGGGDIQYF.

The chain uses TRBV7-8 and TRBJ2-1; 13 nucleotides match TRBD2. Germline loops: CDR1 SGHVS, CDR2 FQNEAQ. The CDR3 runs to 18 residues. The junction had 7 bases not matched to a gene; V was cut back by 5 bases and J by 0 bases. The CDR3 DNA reads as TGTGCCAGCAGCACCCGGACTAGCGGGGGCAGCTCCTACAATGAGCAGTTCTTC. Translating gives CASSTRTSGGSSYNEQFF.

This clonotype has ten or more counts. The rearrangement links TRBV4-1 to TRBJ1-6; no definite D call. V was trimmed by 2 bases and J by 7 bases, leaving 12 bases between them. Germline V gene sequence: CDR1 MGHRA, CDR2 YSYEKL. The CDR3 runs to 15 residues. The CDR3 DNA reads TGCGCCAGCAGCCAATTGGGTACATGGAATTCACCCCTCCACTTT. It yields the protein CASSQLGTWNSPLHF.

This clonotype occurred many times. The chain uses TRBV7-2 and TRBJ2-3; a possible D gene is TRBD2 (7 bases). The V gene lost 8 bases and the J gene lost 4 bases, with 16 bases spanning the gap. The CDR3 consists of 14 residues. Germline values: CDR1 SGHTA, CDR2 FQGNSA. CDR3 protein: CASSRGGPADTQYF. For the CDR3, the DNA is TGTGCCAGCTCGAGGGGGGGCCCGGCAGATACGCAGTATTTT.

This sequence joins TRBV4-1 and TRBJ1-5; D unclear. Germline assignment: CDR1 MGHRA and CDR2 YSYEKL. CDR3 length equals 13 residues. The ends were cut back, 2 bases at V and 0 bases at J, with 2 bases in the middle. CDR3 loop: CASSQFSNQPQHF. CDR3 DNA sequence: TGCGCCAGCAGCCAATTTAGCAATCAGCCCCAGCATTTT.

V is TRBV6-5 and J is TRBJ2-5, with D possibly TRBD2 on 5 matching bases. Trimming removed 5 bases at V and 2 bases at J, with 12 bases between. CDR1 is MNHEY and CDR2 is SVGAGI in the germline V gene. The CDR3 totals 14 residues. CDR3 DNA: TGTGCCAGCAGTCTAAATACGGGGCAAGAGACCCAGTACTTC. It codes for CASSLNTGQETQYF.

The rearrangement links TRBV7-2 to TRBJ2-2; TRBD1 aligns across 9 bases. The CDR3 has 15 amino acids. Trimming cost V 5 bases and J 5 bases; bases outside gene matches: 6. Germline V gives CDR1 SGHTA, CDR2 FQGNSA. The CDR3 here is CASSQQGAGTGELFF. As DNA, the CDR3 is TGTGCCAGCAGCCAACAGGGGGCCGGGACCGGGGAGCTGTTTTTT.

The sample holds a few counts of this clonotype. The rearrangement joins TRBV7-8 to TRBJ2-6; possibly TRBD1 or TRBD2 for D (5 bases each). Per the germline V gene, CDR1 is SGHVS and CDR2 is FQNEAQ. This CDR3 spans 19 amino acids. Trimming stripped 5 bases from V and 0 bases from J, with 20 bases between. The CDR3 bases are TGTGCCAGCAGCCCAATCGGGGCACAGTATCTCTCTGGGGCCAACGTCCTGACTTTC. Its translation is CASSPIGAQYLSGANVLTF.

V is TRBV20-1 and J is TRBJ2-2; D is undetermined. This CDR3 has 14 residues. From germline, CDR1 is DFQATT and CDR2 SNEGSKA (reference sequence). The ends were cut back, 6 bases at V and 1 base at J, with 12 bases in the middle. The CDR3 DNA sequence: TGCAGTGCGGCCCCGGACCAGAACACCGGGGAGCTGTTTTTT. Its protein product is CSAAPDQNTGELFF.

This clonotype was counted many times. This chain uses TRBV4-3 with TRBJ1-1; no firm D call. The germline V gene has CDR1 LGHNA and CDR2 YSLEER. The V end was cut by 3 bases, the J end by 1 base, with 21 bases between. CDR3 length: 18 amino acids. CDR3 sequence (DNA): TGCGCCAGCAGCCAGGCGTGGCAGGAGCGCCTCTGGAACACTGAAGCTTTCTTT. It codes for CASSQAWQERLWNTEAFF.

The chain employs TRBV15 and TRBJ1-5; D is perhaps TRBD1 (6 bases). CDR3 size: 16 residues. The germline V gene has CDR1 LNHNV and CDR2 YYDKDF (reference sequence). Trimming cost V 3 bases and J 8 bases, with 20 bases left between them. Here the CDR3 DNA reads TGTGCCACCAGCAGGGCCCTACAGGGCCATGGAGAGCCCCAGCATTTT. It codes for CATSRALQGHGEPQHF.

A note on this clonotype: One end of the junction does not line up with germline, which may come from a read error. This chain connects TRBV27 to TRBJ2-7, with 8 nucleotides matching TRBD1. CDR3 length equals 17 residues. The germline V gene encodes CDR1 MNHEY and CDR2 SMNVEV (reference sequence). The CDR3 DNA reads TGTGTCAGCAGACCCCTCACCCGCTCGGACAGGGTGGACGAGCAGTACTTC. Encoded protein: CVSRPLTRSDRVDEQYF.

This clonotype was recorded many times. In nucleotides, the CDR3 is TGTGCCAGCAGCGTTGGACGGACAGGGGGGTTACAGCCCCAGCATTTT. This translates into CASSVGRTGGLQPQHF. This rearrangement joins TRBV5-5 to TRBJ1-5; 10 bases are a match to TRBD1. CDR3 length: 16 residues. CDR1 is SGHKS and CDR2 is YYEKEE in the germline V gene (reference sequence). Unmatched junction bases numbered 11, after V lost 4 bases and J lost 7 bases.

This clonotype was seen at least ten times. The chain recombines TRBV5-1 with TRBJ1-1; maybe TRBD1 (5 bases). CDR3 length: 14 residues. From germline, CDR1 is SGHRS and CDR2 YFSETQ. The ends were cut back, 2 bases at V and 3 bases at J, with 11 bases in the middle. CDR3 sequence reads: CASSLQDTYTEAFF. In DNA, the CDR3 is TGCGCCAGCAGCTTACAGGACACTTACACTGAAGCTTTCTTT. Full variable domain (rest looked up from reference TRBV5-1 and TRBJ1-1): KAGVTQTPRYLIKTRGQQVTLSCSPISGHRSVSWYQQTPGQGLQFLFEYFSETQRNKGNFPGRFSGRQFSNSRSEMNVSTLELGDSALYLCASSLQDTYTEAFFGQGTRLTVV.

This clonotype was counted at least ten times. V is TRBV5-6 and J is TRBJ2-1; D is uncertain. Trimming stripped 7 bases from V and 3 bases from J, with 14 bases between. Germline V gene lookup returns CDR1 SGHDT and CDR2 YYEEEE. The CDR3 covers 14 residues. Here the CDR3 DNA reads TGTGCCAGCCTAGGGTACAACAACTACAATGAGCAGTTCTTC. This codes for CASLGYNNYNEQFF. Full variable domain (rest looked up from reference TRBV5-6 and TRBJ2-1): DAGVTQSPTHLIKTRGQQVTLRCSPKSGHDTVSWYQQALGQGPQFIFQYYEEEERQRGNFPDRFSGHQFPNYSSELNVNALLLGDSALYLCASLGYNNYNEQFFGPGTRLTVL.

This clonotype was counted ten times or more. The genes are TRBV20-1 and TRBJ2-2; 9 bases agree with TRBD1. The CDR3 has 16 residues. After removal of 3 bases from V and 6 bases from J, the junction contained 11 bases not matched to a gene. The germline CDR1 and CDR2 sequences are DFQATT and SNEGSKA (reference sequence). The CDR3 loop is CSASRSGQGSAGELFF. CDR3 bases: TGCAGTGCTAGTAGGTCTGGACAGGGGTCGGCCGGGGAGCTGTTTTTT.

This clonotype was detected a few times. The gene calls are TRBV4-1 and TRBJ1-5; 7 bases fit TRBD1. The CDR3 runs 17 residues. CDR1 MGHRA and CDR2 YSYEKL come from the germline V gene. V dropped 0 bases and J dropped 4; count of bases not matched to a gene: 9. The CDR3 reads CASSQDFGDRVNQPQHF. For the CDR3, the DNA is TGCGCCAGCAGCCAAGATTTCGGTGACAGGGTGAATCAGCCCCAGCATTTT.